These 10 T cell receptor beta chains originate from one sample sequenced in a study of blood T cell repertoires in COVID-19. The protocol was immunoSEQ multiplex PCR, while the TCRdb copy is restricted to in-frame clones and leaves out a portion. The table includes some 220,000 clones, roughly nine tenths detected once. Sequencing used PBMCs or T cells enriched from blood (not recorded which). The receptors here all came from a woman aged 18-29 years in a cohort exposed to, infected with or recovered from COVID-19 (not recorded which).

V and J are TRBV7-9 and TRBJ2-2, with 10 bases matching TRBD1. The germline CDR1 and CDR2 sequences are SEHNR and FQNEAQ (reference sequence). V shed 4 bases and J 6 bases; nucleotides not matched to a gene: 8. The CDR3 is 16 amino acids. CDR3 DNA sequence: TGTGCCAGCAGCTATCGACAGGGGGCTTTCGCCGGGGAGCTGTTTTTT. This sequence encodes CASSYRQGAFAGELFF. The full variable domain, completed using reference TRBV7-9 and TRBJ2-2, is DTGVSQNPRHKITKRGQNVTFRCDPISEHNRLYWYRQTLGQGPEFLTYFQNEAQLEKSRLLSDRFSAERPKGSFSTLEIQRTEQGDSAMYLCASSYRQGAFAGELFFGEGSRLTVL.

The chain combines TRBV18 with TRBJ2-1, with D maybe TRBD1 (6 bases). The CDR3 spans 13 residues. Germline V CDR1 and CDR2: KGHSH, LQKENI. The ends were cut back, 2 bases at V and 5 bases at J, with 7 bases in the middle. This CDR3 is CASSPDRHNEQFF. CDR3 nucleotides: TGTGCCAGCTCACCAGACAGGCACAATGAGCAGTTCTTC.

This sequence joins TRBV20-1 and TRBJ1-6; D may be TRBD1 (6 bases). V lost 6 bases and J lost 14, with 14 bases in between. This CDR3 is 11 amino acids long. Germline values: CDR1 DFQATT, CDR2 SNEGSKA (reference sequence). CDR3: CSATRGLALHF. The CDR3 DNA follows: TGCAGTGCCACTAGGGGGTTGGCCCTCCACTTT.

CDR3 amino acids: CASSSAGTGNSPLHF. The CDR3 coding sequence is TGTGCCAGCAGCTCCGCCGGGACAGGGAATTCACCCCTCCACTTT. This chain connects TRBV7-6 to TRBJ1-6; TRBD1 matches 9 bases. Germline CDR1 reads SGHVS; CDR2 reads FNYEAQ. V lost 4 bases, J lost 7 bases, and 5 bases stayed unmatched. CDR3 length: 15 amino acids.

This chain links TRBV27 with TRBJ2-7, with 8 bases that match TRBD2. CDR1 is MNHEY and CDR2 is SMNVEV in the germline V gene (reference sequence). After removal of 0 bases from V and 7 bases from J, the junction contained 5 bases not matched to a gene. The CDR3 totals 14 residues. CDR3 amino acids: CASSLSSGVGEQYF. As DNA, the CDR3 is TGTGCCAGCAGTTTATCTAGCGGGGTGGGTGAGCAGTACTTC.

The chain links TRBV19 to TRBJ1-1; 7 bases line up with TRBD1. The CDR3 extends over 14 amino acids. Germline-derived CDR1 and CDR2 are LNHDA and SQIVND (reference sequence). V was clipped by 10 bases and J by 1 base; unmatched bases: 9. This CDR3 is CATQGGAGNTEAFF. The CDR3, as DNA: TGTGCCACTCAAGGGGGCGCGGGGAACACTGAAGCTTTCTTT.

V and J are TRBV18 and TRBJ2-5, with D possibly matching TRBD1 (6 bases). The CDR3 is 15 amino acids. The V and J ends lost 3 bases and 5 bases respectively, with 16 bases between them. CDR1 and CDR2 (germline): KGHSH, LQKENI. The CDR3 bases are TGTGCCAGCTCACCGGCCGGGACAATCGGGGAGACCCAGTACTTC. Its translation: CASSPAGTIGETQYF. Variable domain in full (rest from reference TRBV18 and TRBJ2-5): NAGVMQNPRHLVRRRGQEARLRCSPMKGHSHVYWYRQLPEEGLKFMVYLQKENIIDESGMPKERFSAEFPKEGPSILRIQQVVRGDSAAYFCASSPAGTIGETQYFGPGTRLLVL.

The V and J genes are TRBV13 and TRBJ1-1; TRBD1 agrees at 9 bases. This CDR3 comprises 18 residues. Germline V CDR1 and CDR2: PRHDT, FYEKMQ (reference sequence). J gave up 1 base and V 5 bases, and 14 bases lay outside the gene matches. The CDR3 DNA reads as TGTGCCAGCAGCCTAATAACGACCCCGGGACAGGGGAACACTGAAGCTTTCTTT. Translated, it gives CASSLITTPGQGNTEAFF.

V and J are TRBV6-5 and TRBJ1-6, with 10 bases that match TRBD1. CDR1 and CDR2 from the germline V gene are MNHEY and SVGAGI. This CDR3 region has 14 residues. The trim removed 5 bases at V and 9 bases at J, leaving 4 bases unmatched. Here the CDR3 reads CASSPTGGSSPLHF. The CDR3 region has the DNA TGTGCCAGCAGTCCGACAGGGGGCAGTTCACCCCTCCACTTT.

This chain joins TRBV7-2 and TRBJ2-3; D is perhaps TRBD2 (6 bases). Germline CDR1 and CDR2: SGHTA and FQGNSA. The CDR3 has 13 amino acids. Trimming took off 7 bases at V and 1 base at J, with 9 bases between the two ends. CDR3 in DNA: TGTGCCAGCACATCTAGCGGCACAGATACGCAGTATTTT. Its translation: CASTSSGTDTQYF.